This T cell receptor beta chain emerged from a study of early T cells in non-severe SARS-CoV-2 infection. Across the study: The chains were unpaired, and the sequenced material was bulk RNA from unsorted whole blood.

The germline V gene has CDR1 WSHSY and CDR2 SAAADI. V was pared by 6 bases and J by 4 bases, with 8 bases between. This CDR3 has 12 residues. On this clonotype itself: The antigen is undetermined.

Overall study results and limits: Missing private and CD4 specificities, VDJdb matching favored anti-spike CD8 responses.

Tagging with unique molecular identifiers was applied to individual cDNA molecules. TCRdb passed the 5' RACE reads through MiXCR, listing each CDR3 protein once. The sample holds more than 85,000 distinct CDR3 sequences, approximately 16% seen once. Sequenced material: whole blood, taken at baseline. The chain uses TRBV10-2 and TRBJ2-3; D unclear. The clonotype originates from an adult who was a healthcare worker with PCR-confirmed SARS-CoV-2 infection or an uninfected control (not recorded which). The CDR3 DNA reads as TGCGCCAGCAGGGGGTCCCCAGATACGCAGTATTTT. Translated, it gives CASRGSPDTQYF.